The rows below give T cell receptor beta chains drawn from one sample of a study of blood T cell repertoires in COVID-19. Assay: immunoSEQ multiplex PCR; the TCRdb copy retains only in-frame clones and omits some. Of about 160,000 clones listed, approximately 88% are singletons. Sequencing was performed on peripheral blood. The receptors were sampled from a woman at least 80 years old with active or convalescent COVID-19. Each CDR3 is given with its conserved first and last residue. D genes are given only for firm matches. Rows may omit the clone size; those that give it use once, few, many or a size class.

D: -
V: TRBV19
J: TRBJ2-3
size: -
CDR3: CASSPQDYINGGTQYF
DNA: TGTGCCAGTAGTCCCCAGGACTACATCAATGGTGGTACGCAGTATTTT

D: TRBD1
V: TRBV5-5
J: TRBJ1-5
size: -
CDR3: CASRPGQGDQPQHF
DNA: TGTGCCAGCAGGCCGGGGCAGGGGGATCAGCCCCAGCATTTT

D: -
V: TRBV7-8
J: TRBJ1-6
size: -
CDR3: CASTSWGGNSPLHF
DNA: TGTGCCAGCACCTCCTGGGGAGGGAATTCACCCCTCCACTTT

D: TRBD1
V: TRBV11-2
J: TRBJ1-4
size: once
CDR3: CASSSGTGKINEKLFF
DNA: TGTGCCAGCAGCTCCGGGACAGGCAAGATAAATGAAAAACTGTTTTTT

D: -
V: TRBV6-6
J: TRBJ1-5
size: few
CDR3: CASTNPAGTSNQPQHF
DNA: TGTGCCAGCACCAACCCGGCAGGTACCAGCAATCAGCCCCAGCATTTT

D: -
V: TRBV4-3
J: TRBJ1-2
size: -
CDR3: CASSQEGQGSGYTF
DNA: TGCGCCAGCAGCCAAGAGGGGCAGGGGTCTGGCTACACCTTC

D: -
V: TRBV2
J: TRBJ1-5
size: once
CDR3: CASSEDGYSNQPQHF
DNA: TGTGCCAGCAGTGAAGACGGTTATAGCAATCAGCCCCAGCATTTT

D: TRBD1
V: TRBV10-2
J: TRBJ1-2
size: -
CDR3: CASSEWDRGGYTF
DNA: TGCGCCAGCAGTGAATGGGACAGGGGCGGCTACACCTTC

D: TRBD1
V: TRBV15
J: TRBJ2-7
size: -
CDR3: CATSSGTGGSEQYF
DNA: TGTGCCACCAGCAGCGGGACAGGGGGCAGCGAGCAGTACTTC

D: TRBD1
V: TRBV5-6
J: TRBJ1-6
size: -
CDR3: CASSLARGRSSPLHF
DNA: TGTGCCAGCAGCTTGGCGAGGGGGCGATCTTCACCCCTCCACTTT

D: TRBD2
V: TRBV6-5
J: TRBJ2-1
size: -
CDR3: CASSLSGGAANEQFF
DNA: TGTGCCAGCAGCCTTAGCGGGGGGGCCGCCAATGAGCAGTTCTTC

D: TRBD2
V: TRBV19
J: TRBJ2-1
size: -
CDR3: CASRRTSGGVEEQFF
DNA: TGTGCCAGTAGACGGACTAGCGGGGGGGTGGAGGAGCAGTTCTTC

D: TRBD1
V: TRBV9
J: TRBJ1-6
size: -
CDR3: CASSPTGGANSPLHF
DNA: TGTGCCAGCAGCCCGACAGGGGGCGCAAATTCACCCCTCCACTTT

D: -
V: TRBV15
J: TRBJ1-5
size: -
CDR3: CATSREQGSVEPQHF
DNA: TGTGCCACCAGCAGAGAGCAGGGGTCGGTGGAGCCCCAGCATTTT

D: TRBD1
V: TRBV4-2
J: TRBJ1-1
size: -
CDR3: CASSPGTGRTEAFF
DNA: TGTGCCAGCAGCCCTGGGACAGGGCGCACTGAAGCTTTCTTT

D: -
V: TRBV4-3
J: TRBJ1-1
size: -
CDR3: CASSPASPQGMNTEAFF
DNA: TGCGCCAGCAGCCCCGCAAGTCCCCAGGGAATGAACACTGAAGCTTTCTTT

D: -
V: TRBV6-2/TRBV6-3
J: TRBJ1-5
size: -
CDR3: CASSNPGETQPQHF
DNA: TGTGCCAGCAGTAACCCAGGGGAAACCCAGCCCCAGCATTTT

D: TRBD1
V: TRBV9
J: TRBJ1-6
size: -
CDR3: CASSGAGTGASPLHF
DNA: TGTGCCAGCAGCGGTGCCGGGACAGGGGCTTCACCCCTCCACTTT

D: -
V: TRBV10-1
J: TRBJ2-3
size: -
CDR3: CASSETRGLATDTQYF
DNA: TGCGCCAGCAGTGAGACGAGAGGACTGGCCACAGATACGCAGTATTTT

D: TRBD1
V: TRBV4-3
J: TRBJ1-5
size: -
CDR3: CASSQEVGQSSQPQHF
DNA: TGCGCCAGCAGCCAAGAGGTGGGACAGAGCAGTCAGCCCCAGCATTTT

D: -
V: TRBV5-1
J: TRBJ2-5
size: once
CDR3: CASSLATQDKETQYF
DNA: TGCGCCAGCAGCTTGGCAACACAGGACAAAGAGACCCAGTACTTC